This TCR beta chain was recovered during a study of T cells in Graves' hyperthyroidism and ophthalmopathy. Findings and limits, study-wide: Ophthalmopathy onset followed model prediction by a median approximately six months.

From germline, CDR1 is SNHLY and CDR2 FYNNEI. The CDR3 is 18 residues long. As to this clonotype: Its matching antigen is unknown.

RNA transcripts served as the template for amplifying TCR beta CDR3 regions. HTBI primers were employed in a first-round RT-PCR of the TCR CDR3. Each CDR3 protein gets one entry after TCRdb re-called the multiplex PCR reads with MiXCR. This sample yields around 800,000 distinct CDR3 sequences, of which approximately 40% are seen a single time; over 8% belongs to the top ten. The specimen sequenced was blood. The sequence was collected from a man aged 18-30 years with Graves' hyperthyroidism. The chain uses TRBV2 and TRBJ2-5; the D gene could be TRBD1 or TRBD2 (5 bases each). The J call may not be correct, given that the DNA end is closer to TRBJ2-1. CDR3 sequence reads: CASSASIANTGLGETQFF. As DNA, the CDR3 is TGTGCCAGCAGTGCTAGCATCGCGAACACCGGGTTAGGGGAGACCCAGTTCTTC.